Listed below are T cell receptor beta chains from one sample, sequenced in a study of shared clonotypes between healthy human individuals. Clones were read by immunoSEQ multiplex PCR, and TCRdb kept only the in-frame ones, dropping some. Of roughly 2.4 million clones in the sample, approximately 94% are singletons; the top ten hold approximately 0.13%. Sequenced sample: naive CD4+ T cells sorted from blood. The receptors shown here come from a man between 18 and 29 years old in good health. Both conserved end residues are part of each CDR3. The D gene is left open where the match is weak. Only part of the rows carry a size: once, few, many, or a class if the clone is expanded.

clone_size d_call j_call v_call cdr3_aa cdr3_nt
NA NA TRBJ1-5 TRBV15 CATSRDRRSNQPQHF TGTGCCACCAGCAGAGATCGGCGGAGCAATCAGCCCCAGCATTTT
NA NA TRBJ2-1 TRBV9 CASSPQVANNEQFF TGTGCCAGCAGCCCCCAGGTAGCCAACAATGAGCAGTTCTTC
NA NA TRBJ2-2 TRBV2 CASTGDTGELFF TGTGCCAGCACAGGGGACACCGGGGAGCTGTTTTTT
NA NA TRBJ1-2 TRBV6-5 CASSYSGGRRSYGYTF TGTGCCAGCAGTTACTCGGGAGGCAGGCGAAGCTATGGCTACACCTTC
NA NA TRBJ2-3 TRBV5-1 CASSQGSGADTQYF TGCGCCAGCAGCCAAGGATCGGGGGCCGATACGCAGTATTTT
once NA TRBJ2-7 TRBV10-3 CAITRGQLGIGDYEQYF TGTGCCATCACCCGAGGACAGTTGGGAATCGGTGACTACGAGCAGTACTTC
NA TRBD1 TRBJ2-7 TRBV5-3 CARSPDRDRVRYEQYF TGTGCCAGAAGCCCGGACCGGGACAGGGTGCGATACGAGCAGTACTTC
NA NA TRBJ2-7 TRBV19 CASSPIDLRLSEQYF TGTGCCAGTAGCCCTATTGACCTTCGCCTCTCCGAGCAGTACTTC
NA TRBD1 TRBJ1-6 TRBV18 CASSPLRDSWSPLHF TGTGCCAGCTCACCTCTCCGGGACAGCTGGTCACCCCTCCACTTT
NA TRBD1 TRBJ1-5 TRBV23-1 CASSQPRGQGADNQPQHF TGCGCCAGCAGTCAACCAAGGGGACAGGGGGCGGACAATCAGCCCCAGCATTTT
once TRBD1 TRBJ1-3 TRBV10-3 CAISESDRVSGNTIYF TGTGCCATCAGTGAGTCGGACAGGGTATCTGGAAACACCATATATTTT
once TRBD2 TRBJ2-5 TRBV10-2 CASSVGLAGLETQYF TGCGCCAGCAGTGTGGGACTAGCGGGATTAGAGACCCAGTACTTC
once NA TRBJ1-5 TRBV6-1 CASSEAGFNQPQHF TGTGCCAGCAGTGAAGCAGGGTTCAATCAGCCCCAGCATTTT
few TRBD1 TRBJ1-2 TRBV18 CASSRDRVDGYTF TGTGCCAGCTCACGGGACAGGGTCGATGGCTACACCTTC
NA NA TRBJ2-2 TRBV5-1 CASSFPQGTGELFF TGCGCCAGCAGCTTTCCGCAGGGCACCGGGGAGCTGTTTTTT
NA TRBD1 TRBJ2-7 TRBV6-6 CASSTVQGARAYEQYF TGTGCCAGCAGTACGGTTCAGGGGGCGAGAGCCTACGAGCAGTACTTC
NA TRBD2 TRBJ2-3 TRBV5-1 CASSLVAGGSTDTQYF TGCGCCAGCAGCTTGGTAGCGGGGGGAAGCACAGATACGCAGTATTTT
NA TRBD1 TRBJ1-6 TRBV5-6 CASSLGGGGHNSPLHF TGTGCCAGCAGCTTGGGAGGGGGCGGCCATAATTCACCCCTCCACTTT
NA NA TRBJ2-5 TRBV9 CASSVGGINQETQYF TGTGCCAGCAGCGTGGGCGGCATTAACCAAGAGACCCAGTACTTC
NA NA TRBJ2-7 TRBV5-1 CASKPLSTGGRNEQYF TGCGCCAGCAAACCCCTCTCAACGGGGGGCCGGAACGAGCAGTACTTC
once NA TRBJ1-5 TRBV6-5 CASRPDDRINQPQHF TGTGCCAGCAGACCCGATGACAGAATAAATCAGCCCCAGCATTTT
NA TRBD1 TRBJ1-4 TRBV6-5 CASRQGGRNEKLFF TGTGCCAGCAGACAGGGGGGACGGAATGAAAAACTGTTTTTT
NA NA TRBJ1-6 TRBV27 CASSLSAAGYNSPLHF TGTGCCAGCAGTTTATCTGCGGCAGGGTATAATTCACCCCTCCACTTT
NA NA TRBJ2-5 TRBV19 CASRAQTETQYF TGTGCCAGTAGGGCACAGACGGAGACCCAGTACTTC
NA NA TRBJ2-1 TRBV6-5 CASRFTRSSYNEQFF TGTGCCAGCAGATTCACTCGGAGCTCCTACAATGAGCAGTTCTTC